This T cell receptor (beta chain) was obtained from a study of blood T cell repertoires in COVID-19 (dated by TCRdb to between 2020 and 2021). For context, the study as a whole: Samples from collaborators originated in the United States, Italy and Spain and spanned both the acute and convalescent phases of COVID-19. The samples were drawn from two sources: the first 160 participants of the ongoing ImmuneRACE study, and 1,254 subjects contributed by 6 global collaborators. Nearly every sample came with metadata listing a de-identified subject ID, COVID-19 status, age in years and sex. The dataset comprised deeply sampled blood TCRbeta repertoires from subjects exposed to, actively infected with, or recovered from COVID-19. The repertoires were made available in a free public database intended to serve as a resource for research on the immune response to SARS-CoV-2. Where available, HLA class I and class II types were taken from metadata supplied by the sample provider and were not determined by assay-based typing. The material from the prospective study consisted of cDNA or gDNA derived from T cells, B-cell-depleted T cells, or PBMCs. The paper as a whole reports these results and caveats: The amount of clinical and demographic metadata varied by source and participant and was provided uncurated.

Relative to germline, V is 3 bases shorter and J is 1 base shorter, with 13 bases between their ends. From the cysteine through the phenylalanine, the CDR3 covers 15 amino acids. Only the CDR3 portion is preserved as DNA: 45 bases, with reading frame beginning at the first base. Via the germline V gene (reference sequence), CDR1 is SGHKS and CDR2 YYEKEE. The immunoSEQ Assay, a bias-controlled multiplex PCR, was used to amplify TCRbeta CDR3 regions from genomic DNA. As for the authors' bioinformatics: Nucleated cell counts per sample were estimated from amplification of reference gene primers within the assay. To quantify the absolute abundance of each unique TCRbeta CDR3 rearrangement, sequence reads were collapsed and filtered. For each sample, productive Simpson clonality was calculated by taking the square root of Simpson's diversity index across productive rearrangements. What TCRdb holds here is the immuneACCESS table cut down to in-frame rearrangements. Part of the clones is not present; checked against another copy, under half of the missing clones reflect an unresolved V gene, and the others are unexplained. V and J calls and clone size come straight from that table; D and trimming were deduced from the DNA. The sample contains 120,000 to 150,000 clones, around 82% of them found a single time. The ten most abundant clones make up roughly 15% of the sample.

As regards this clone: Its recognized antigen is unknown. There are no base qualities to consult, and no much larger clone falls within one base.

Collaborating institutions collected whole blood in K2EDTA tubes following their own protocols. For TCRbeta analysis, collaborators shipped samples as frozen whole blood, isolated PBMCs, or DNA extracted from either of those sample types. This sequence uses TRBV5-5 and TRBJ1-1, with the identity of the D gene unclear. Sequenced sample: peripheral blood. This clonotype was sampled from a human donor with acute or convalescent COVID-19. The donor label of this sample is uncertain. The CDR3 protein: CASSSTWGENTEAFF. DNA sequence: TGTGCCAGCAGCTCTACCTGGGGAGAGAACACTGAAGCTTTCTTT. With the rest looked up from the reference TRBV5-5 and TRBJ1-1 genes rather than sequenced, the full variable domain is DAGVTQSPTHLIKTRGQQVTLRCSPISGHKSVSWYQQVLGQGPQFIFQYYEKEERGRGNFPDRFSARQFPNYSSELNVNALLLGDSALYLCASSSTWGENTEAFFGQGTRLTVV.